The 5 T cell receptor beta chains given below trace back to one sample, sequenced in a study of Ad26.COV2.S vaccination and SARS-CoV-2 variants. Using immunoSEQ multiplex PCR, the repertoire was profiled, and TCRdb retains in-frame clones only, with some absent. The sample carries hundreds of thousands of clones, roughly nine tenths recorded once. Sample treatment: about 20 received Ad26.COV2.S at low or high dose, single or two shots; roughly 5 received placebo; per-sample allocation not given. It was on day 63 after the first vaccine or placebo injection that samples were taken. Sequenced material: peripheral blood, taken in a trial of Ad26.COV2.S vaccine versus placebo. These receptors all come from a person between 18 and 65 years old who received the Ad26.COV2.S COVID-19 vaccine or a placebo.

The rearrangement joins TRBV15 to TRBJ2-7; D is undetermined. This CDR3 is 12 amino acids long. CDR1 LNHNV and CDR2 YYDKDF come from the germline V gene (reference sequence). V lost 0 bases and J lost 7, with 7 bases in between. CDR3 DNA: TGTGCCACCAGCAGAGAGCGGCGGGAGCAGTACTTC. Its protein product is CATSRERREQYF.

The chain links TRBV15 to TRBJ1-2; no reliable D call. The germline V gene encodes CDR1 LNHNV and CDR2 YYDKDF (reference sequence). V was clipped by 0 bases and J by 8 bases, with 16 bases between them. The CDR3 is 15 residues long. The CDR3 bases are TGTGCCACCAGCAGAGATCCTGACCGACGCTTCGGCTACACCTTC. As protein: CATSRDPDRRFGYTF.

In its sample, this clone was seen a few times. Distinct nucleotide sequences in the sample also encode this CDR3. This chain joins TRBV7-9 and TRBJ1-1; D uncertain. CDR3 length: 13 amino acids. CDR1 and CDR2 from the germline V gene are SEHNR and FQNEAQ (reference sequence). Deletions cut 3 bases from V and 4 bases from J, with 9 bases between. The CDR3 region has the DNA TGTGCCAGCAGCTTGGAGGCTGGCACTGAAGCTTTCTTT. It translates to CASSLEAGTEAFF.

The V gene is TRBV6-6, the J gene TRBJ1-4, with a weak D call TRBD1 (5 bases). Trimming left V 8 bases short and J 4 bases short, with 11 bases between. CDR3 length equals 13 residues. Looked up from germline, CDR1 is MNHNY and CDR2 is SVGAGI (reference sequence). CDR3 sequence: CASEGTDNEKLFF. The CDR3 DNA follows: TGTGCCAGCGAGGGGACCGATAATGAAAAACTGTTTTTT.

This chain links TRBV28 with TRBJ1-1; 7 bases match TRBD1. The CDR3 is made up of 16 amino acids. V gave up 5 bases and J gave up 5 bases; unmatched junction bases: 14. Germline CDR1 and CDR2: MDHEN and SYDVKM. In DNA form, the CDR3 reads TGTGCCAGCAGTGGCTCCCTCGGGAGGGGGCGTACTGAAGCTTTCTTT. This encodes CASSGSLGRGRTEAFF.